What follows are 32 T cell receptor beta chains derived from one specimen sequenced in a study of spatial heterogeneity in lung cancer. Points from the study as a whole: Mutation tallies in tumors tracked expanded intratumoral alpha and beta TCR counts.

For these receptors, no antigen is known. As to time point: sample taken at primary tumor resection. TCRdb passed the 5' RACE reads through MiXCR, listing each CDR3 protein once. Of roughly 1,500 distinct CDR3 sequences in the sample, around a tenth were seen once. The sample consisted of lung tumor tissue, taken at surgery. These receptors were collected from a female donor with early-stage non-small cell lung cancer.

This clonotype qualifies as large. This beta chain appears as a stray read in a library generated for alpha chains; its size is not informative. The V call is TRBV7-8, the J call TRBJ2-2; 13 nucleotides match TRBD2. Germline V gives CDR1 SGHVS, CDR2 FQNEAQ. The CDR3 spans 15 residues. The junction had 1 base not matched to a gene; V was cut back by 3 bases and J by 6 bases. The CDR3 bases are TGTGCCAGCAGCTTGGGACTAGCGGGGTCCGGGGAGCTGTTTTTT. Its translation: CASSLGLAGSGELFF.

With regard to this clonotype: A library made for alpha chains picked up this beta chain off target, so its size means little. This chain uses TRBV7-2 with TRBJ2-6, with 8 bases identical to TRBD1. V gave up 7 bases and J gave up 0 bases; unmatched junction bases: 8. CDR1 SGHTA and CDR2 FQGNSA come from the germline V gene. The CDR3 has 17 residues. CDR3 sequence reads: CASTDRGYSSGANVLTF. The CDR3 nucleotides read TGTGCCAGCACCGACAGGGGTTATAGCTCTGGGGCCAACGTCCTGACTTTC.

This clonotype is medium-sized in the sample. This beta chain lies outside the target of a library built for alpha chains; its clone size means little. V usage is TRBV7-2 and J usage is TRBJ2-7; 7 bases line up with TRBD1. This CDR3 is built from 13 residues. CDR1 is SGHTA, CDR2 FQGNSA, per germline. V lost 5 bases and J lost 3; bases outside the gene matches: 4. The CDR3: CASSPRGNYEQYF. CDR3 sequence (DNA): TGTGCCAGCAGCCCCAGGGGGAACTACGAGCAGTACTTC.

Relative to its sample, this clonotype is large. The library was prepared for alpha chains; this beta chain is a stray read, so its frequency means little. The CDR3 DNA is TGTGCCAGTACCTCAGGAGGGGCGCTTGGAAACATTCAGTACTTC. Protein product: CASTSGGALGNIQYF. This chain connects TRBV19 to TRBJ2-4; the D gene is possibly TRBD2 (6 bases). V was shortened by 7 bases and J by 6 bases, with 19 bases between the two germline ends. The germline CDR1 and CDR2 sequences are LNHDA and SQIVND (reference sequence). This CDR3 contains 15 residues.

Regarding this clonotype: Within a library made for alpha chains, this beta chain is off target, and its count is uninformative. The chain joins TRBV4-3 to TRBJ2-1; no clear D gene. V was pared by 0 bases and J by 0 bases, with 6 bases between. CDR1 LGHNA and CDR2 YSLEER come from the germline V gene. This CDR3 is built from 15 residues. Written as DNA, the CDR3 is TGCGCCAGCAGCCAAGAAGCTCACTCCTACAATGAGCAGTTCTTC. This sequence encodes CASSQEAHSYNEQFF.

This clonotype showed up just a few times. Within a library made for alpha chains, this beta chain is off target, and its count is uninformative. CDR3 region: CASSRPGLANTGELFF. CDR3 DNA sequence: TGTGCCAGTAGTCGTCCGGGACTAGCGAACACCGGGGAGCTGTTTTTT. The rearrangement uses TRBV19 and TRBJ2-2, with 8 bases fitting TRBD2. Trimming cost V 5 bases and J 0 bases; bases outside gene matches: 5. This CDR3 is 16 amino acids long. CDR1 LNHDA and CDR2 SQIVND come from the germline V gene (reference sequence).

This clonotype is labeled as medium-sized. This beta chain is off target for a library built for alpha chains, so its abundance means little. The V gene is TRBV19, the J gene TRBJ2-3; 14 bases map to TRBD2. The CDR3 loop spans 18 amino acids. CDR1 LNHDA and CDR2 SQIVND come from the germline V gene (reference sequence). J gave up 1 base and V 4 bases, and 7 bases lay outside the gene matches. CDR3 region: CASSTTSGGAGGTDTQYF. The CDR3 nucleotides are TGTGCCAGTAGTACGACTAGCGGGGGGGCCGGTGGCACAGATACGCAGTATTTT.

A remark on this clonotype: This beta chain is an off-target read within a library intended for alpha chains, so its frequency means little. This chain joins TRBV7-9 and TRBJ2-5; D is ambiguous. Looked up from germline, CDR1 is SEHNR and CDR2 is FQNEAQ (reference sequence). The CDR3 sequence is 14 residues long. V was clipped by 0 bases and J by 2 bases, with 7 bases between them. DNA of the CDR3: TGTGCCAGCAGCTTAGCTGGCGGACAAGAGACCCAGTACTTC. Translation gives CASSLAGGQETQYF.

This clonotype has a handful of counts. A library prepared for alpha chains yielded this beta chain as an off-target read; its size is of little meaning. The V and J genes are TRBV5-5 and TRBJ2-7; D unresolved. The CDR3 is 15 residues long. V lost 0 bases and J lost 4, with 14 bases in between. Per the germline V gene, CDR1 is SGHKS and CDR2 is YYEKEE (reference sequence). CDR3 sequence reads: CASSLGVSRYYEQYF. CDR3 coding DNA: TGTGCCAGCAGCTTGGGCGTTAGCAGATATTACGAGCAGTACTTC.

Remarks on this clonotype: This beta chain lies outside the target of a library built for alpha chains; its clone size means little. The rearrangement joins TRBV11-2 to TRBJ2-2; D is undetermined. Germline values: CDR1 SGHAT, CDR2 FQNNGV. CDR3 length equals 15 residues. V dropped 6 bases and J dropped 4 bases, with 15 bases sitting between them. CDR3 sequence reads: CASSKRPGTTGELFF. CDR3 bases: TGTGCCAGCAGTAAACGTCCAGGAACCACCGGGGAGCTGTTTTTT. The full variable domain, in which reference TRBV11-2 and TRBJ2-2 provide the parts outside the CDR3, is EAGVAQSPRYKIIEKRQSVAFWCNPISGHATLYWYQQILGQGPKLLIQFQNNGVVDDSQLPKDRFSAERLKGVDSTLKIQPAKLEDSAVYLCASSKRPGTTGELFFGEGSRLTVL.

This clonotype counts as medium-sized. The size of this beta chain means little, since it is a stray read in a library made for alpha chains. This rearrangement joins TRBV5-1 to TRBJ2-7; D may match TRBD1 or TRBD2 (5 bases each). The germline gives CDR1 SGHRS, CDR2 YFSETQ. The V end lost 5 bases, the J end lost 2 bases, and 17 bases lay between the germline ends. There are 15 residues in the CDR3. CDR3 sequence (DNA): TGCGCCAGCAGTTCCTCGACGGGGCGCCCCTACGAGCAGTACTTC. This encodes CASSSSTGRPYEQYF.

In this sample, this clonotype turned up a few times. For a library built for alpha chains, this beta chain is a stray read; little rests on its size. This sequence joins TRBV6-5 and TRBJ2-2; D tentatively reads TRBD1 or TRBD2 (5 bases each). Germline CDR1 is MNHEY and CDR2 is SVGAGI. V was clipped by 6 bases and J by 7 bases, with 21 bases between them. This CDR3 is 16 amino acids long. In DNA form, the CDR3 reads TGTGCCAGCAGAAACCCAGGGACGGCTGGGTTCGGGGAGCTGTTTTTT. This sequence encodes CASRNPGTAGFGELFF.

This clonotype is categorized as medium-sized. A library made for alpha chains picked up this beta chain off target, so its size means little. The gene calls are TRBV7-8 and TRBJ2-7; D call uncertain. Looked up from germline, CDR1 is SGHVS and CDR2 is FQNEAQ. V lost 5 bases, J lost 3 bases, and 11 bases lay in between. The CDR3 contains 13 residues. The CDR3 DNA sequence: TGTGCCAGCAGCAAAGACCGACTCTACGAGCAGTACTTC. Translating gives CASSKDRLYEQYF. Supplemented by reference TRBV7-8 and TRBJ2-7, the full variable domain reads GAGVSQSPRYKVAKRGQDVALRCDPISGHVSLFWYQQALGQGPEFLTYFQNEAQLDKSGLPSDRFFAERPEGSVSTLKIQRTQQEDSAVYLCASSKDRLYEQYFGPGTRLTVT.

In regard to this clonotype: The library was designed around alpha chains, so this beta chain is a stray read whose abundance carries little weight. This chain joins TRBV20-1 and TRBJ2-5, with D possibly TRBD1 on 6 matching bases. V was cut by 8 bases and J by 5 bases, with 18 bases left in between. Germline V gene sequence: CDR1 DFQATT, CDR2 SNEGSKA (reference sequence). The CDR3 has 13 residues. CDR3 residues: CSPSGHLGETQYF. CDR3 DNA: TGCAGTCCCTCGGGACACCTGGGGGAGACCCAGTACTTC.

Comment on this clonotype: This beta chain is a stray sequence in a library constructed for alpha chains; its clone size is not meaningful. The chain uses TRBV20-1 and TRBJ2-7, with D perhaps TRBD2 (6 bases). Deletions cut 6 bases from V and 5 bases from J, with 14 bases between. The CDR3 contains 12 residues. CDR1 and CDR2 from the germline V gene are DFQATT and SNEGSKA (reference sequence). CDR3 coding DNA: TGCAGTGCCTCAAGCGGGTTCGACGAGCAGTACTTC. Translation gives CSASSGFDEQYF.

Within the sample, this clonotype is medium-sized. Found in a library prepared for alpha chains, this beta chain is an off-target read, and its abundance has little meaning. The chain combines TRBV6-2 or TRBV6-3 with TRBJ2-5; weak D call: TRBD1 (6 bases). This CDR3 has 11 residues. CDR1 and CDR2 from the germline V gene are MNHEY and SVGEGT. The V end was cut by 6 bases, the J end by 5 bases, with 7 bases between. CDR3 amino acids: CASSQGETQYF. The CDR3 DNA sequence: TGTGCCAGCAGCCAGGGGGAGACCCAGTACTTC.

This clonotype is medium-sized within its sample. This beta chain is a stray sequence in a library constructed for alpha chains; its clone size is not meaningful. V gene TRBV7-9 combines with J gene TRBJ1-2; D remains ambiguous. Germline CDR1 SEHNR, CDR2 FQNEAQ (reference sequence). Trimming cost V 1 base and J 2 bases, with 5 bases left between them. CDR3 length: 13 amino acids. CDR3 residues: CASSLDGNYGYTF. The CDR3 coding sequence is TGTGCCAGCAGCTTAGACGGGAACTATGGCTACACCTTC.

This clonotype is labeled as large. This beta chain represents an off-target read in a library built for alpha chains; its size is of limited meaning. This rearrangement joins TRBV20-1 to TRBJ2-7; D is perhaps TRBD1 or TRBD2 (5 bases each). The CDR3 length is 12 residues. V was shortened by 6 bases and J by 1 base, with 10 bases between the two germline ends. Germline V lookup: CDR1 DFQATT, CDR2 SNEGSKA (reference sequence). The CDR3 sequence is CSATGTSYEQYF. CDR3 bases: TGCAGTGCAACCGGGACGTCCTACGAGCAGTACTTC.

This clonotype has more than one count but fewer than ten. The library was prepared for alpha chains; this beta chain is a stray read, so its frequency means little. The V and J genes are TRBV5-4 and TRBJ1-2; possibly TRBD1 for D (5 bases). CDR1 and CDR2 from the germline V gene are SGHNT and YYREEE (reference sequence). The V end was cut by 4 bases, the J end by 4 bases, with 14 bases between. The CDR3 sequence is 14 residues long. The CDR3 reads CASSGHEGLYGYTF. The CDR3 nucleotides read TGTGCCAGCAGCGGACACGAGGGGCTCTATGGCTACACCTTC. Supplemented by reference TRBV5-4 and TRBJ1-2, the full variable domain reads ETGVTQSPTHLIKTRGQQVTLRCSSQSGHNTVSWYQQALGQGPQFIFQYYREEENGRGNFPPRFSGLQFPNYSSELNVNALELDDSALYLCASSGHEGLYGYTFGSGTRLTVV.

This clonotype has just a few counts. Since it is a stray read in a library aimed at alpha chains, this beta chain has a size that is not meaningful. The chain has TRBV4-3 and TRBJ1-5; D gene unclear. This CDR3 comprises 15 residues. Germline V lookup: CDR1 LGHNA, CDR2 YSLEER. The ends were cut back, 0 bases at V and 6 bases at J, with 12 bases in the middle. CDR3: CASSQEPDGSQPQHF. CDR3 in DNA: TGCGCCAGCAGCCAAGAACCCGATGGGAGTCAGCCCCAGCATTTT.

By frequency in the sample, this clonotype is medium-sized (0.01 to 0.1%). The size of this beta chain means little, since it is a stray read in a library made for alpha chains. The chain carries TRBV28 and TRBJ2-7; D gene ambiguous. Trimming took 6 bases from V and 1 from J, leaving 7 bases between them. From germline, CDR1 is MDHEN and CDR2 SYDVKM. The CDR3 is 12 amino acids. The CDR3 spells CASSGRSYEQYF. The DNA for the CDR3 is TGTGCCAGCAGCGGCAGATCCTACGAGCAGTACTTC. Based on the CDR3 plus reference TRBV28 and TRBJ2-7, the full variable domain is DVKVTQSSRYLVKRTGEKVFLECVQDMDHENMFWYRQDPGLGLRLIYFSYDVKMKEKGDIPEGYSVSREKKERFSLILESASTNQTSMYLCASSGRSYEQYFGPGTRLTVT.

This clonotype has only a few counts. A library made for alpha chains picked up this beta chain off target, so its size means little. The J gene is TRBJ2-5, the V gene TRBV29-1; D not resolved. Looked up from germline, CDR1 is SQVTM and CDR2 is ANQGSEA. Trimming shortened V by 8 bases and J by 5 bases, and 12 bases separated the two germline ends. CDR3 size: 11 residues. The CDR3 coding sequence is TGCAGCTTTTTTAGTTGGGAGACCCAGTACTTC. This encodes CSFFSWETQYF.

Judged by abundance, this clonotype is medium-sized. The library was designed around alpha chains, so this beta chain is a stray read whose abundance carries little weight. The gene calls are TRBV20-1 and TRBJ2-4; TRBD1 or TRBD2 may be the D gene (5 bases each). Trimming stripped 2 bases from V and 1 base from J, with 12 bases between. In germline, CDR1 is DFQATT, CDR2 SNEGSKA (reference sequence). This CDR3 comprises 15 residues. The CDR3 sequence: CSARPMGVAKNIQYF. The CDR3 DNA is TGCAGTGCTAGACCAATGGGGGTGGCCAAAAACATTCAGTACTTC.

By share of the sample, this clonotype is medium-sized. With the library built for alpha chains, this beta chain is off target and its frequency is not meaningful. The chain uses TRBV11-2 and TRBJ2-4, with 8 bases matching TRBD2. V gave up 1 base and J gave up 8 bases; unmatched junction bases: 7. The CDR3 runs 15 residues. Per germline, CDR1 SGHAT and CDR2 FQNNGV. CDR3: CASSLGPKAGDIQYF. CDR3 in DNA: TGTGCCAGCAGCTTAGGACCAAAAGCGGGGGACATTCAGTACTTC.

This clonotype counts as medium-sized. Because the library targeted alpha chains, this beta chain is an off-target read whose size means little. In DNA form, the CDR3 reads TGTGCCAGCTCACCACTGGGACAGGGGGCCACAGATACGCAGTATTTT. Translation gives CASSPLGQGATDTQYF. The J gene is TRBJ2-3, the V gene TRBV18; 12 bases are shared with TRBD1. Germline lookup yields CDR1 KGHSH and CDR2 LQKENI. The CDR3 covers 16 residues. With 1 base clipped from V and 2 bases from J, the junction kept 1 base outside the gene matches.

A few counts support this clonotype. This beta chain came through as a stray read in a library set up for alpha chains, and its size says little. The chain uses TRBV6-1 and TRBJ2-3, with 8 bases matching TRBD1. Germline V gives CDR1 MNHNS, CDR2 SASEGT. V lost 2 bases and J lost 1; bases outside the gene matches: 2. The CDR3 loop spans 15 amino acids. CDR3 in amino acids: CASSESGQGTDTQYF. The CDR3 bases are TGTGCCAGCAGTGAATCGGGACAGGGCACAGATACGCAGTATTTT.

A word on this clonotype: The library was designed around alpha chains, so this beta chain is a stray read whose abundance carries little weight. This chain links TRBV4-3 with TRBJ2-3; a weak D match, TRBD2 (5 bases). Per germline, CDR1 LGHNA and CDR2 YSLEER. The CDR3 totals 18 residues. V was shortened by 0 bases and J by 2 bases, with 18 bases between the two germline ends. The CDR3 loop is CASSQDPLPDWFTDTQYF. Here the CDR3 DNA reads TGCGCCAGCAGCCAAGATCCCCTCCCGGACTGGTTCACAGATACGCAGTATTTT.

By share, this clonotype ranks as medium-sized. The size of this beta chain means little, since it is a stray read in a library made for alpha chains. J is TRBJ1-4 and V is TRBV28; no clear D. The CDR3 runs 15 residues. V shed 2 bases and J shed 4 bases, with 11 bases lying between them. The germline V gene encodes CDR1 MDHEN and CDR2 SYDVKM. The CDR3 spells CASSLPTANNEKLFF. CDR3 bases: TGTGCCAGCAGTTTACCTACAGCGAATAATGAAAAACTGTTTTTT.

By share of the sample, this clonotype is medium-sized (0.01 to 0.1%). Since the library was made to target alpha chains, this beta chain is a stray read and its abundance is not meaningful. This chain connects TRBV5-1 to TRBJ1-5; no firm D call. Trimming stripped 2 bases from V and 2 bases from J, with 11 bases between. CDR1 and CDR2 from the germline V gene are SGHRS and YFSETQ. The CDR3 length is 15 residues. CDR3 sequence reads: CASSFEGLGNQPQHF. Here the CDR3 DNA reads TGCGCCAGCAGCTTTGAGGGTTTGGGCAATCAGCCCCAGCATTTT.

By sample fraction, this clonotype is medium-sized (0.01 to 0.1%). In a library made to pick up alpha chains, this beta chain is a stray read with a size that means little. The chain recombines TRBV5-1 with TRBJ2-7; 11 bases line up with TRBD1. Losses at the gene ends were 4 bases for V and 5 bases for J; bases not matched to a gene: 8. The CDR3 is made up of 15 amino acids. CDR1 and CDR2 from the germline V gene are SGHRS and YFSETQ. CDR3 amino acids: CASSVHGTGGDEQYF. CDR3 bases: TGCGCCAGCAGCGTCCATGGGACAGGGGGGGACGAGCAGTACTTC.

Within the sample, this clonotype is medium-sized. Found in a library prepared for alpha chains, this beta chain is an off-target read, and its abundance has little meaning. V usage is TRBV4-2 and J usage is TRBJ2-2, with 13 bases that match TRBD2. Germline values: CDR1 LGHNA, CDR2 YNFKEQ. J lost 7 bases, V lost 7 bases, and 6 bases had no gene match. The CDR3 consists of 15 residues. In DNA, the CDR3 is TGTGCCAGCACCGGGACTAGCGGGGAAGTCGGGGAGCTGTTTTTT. It specifies CASTGTSGEVGELFF.

In its sample, this clonotype was seen many times. The library was designed around alpha chains, so this beta chain is a stray read whose abundance carries little weight. This chain joins TRBV28 and TRBJ1-4; D remains unclear. Trimming left V 6 bases short and J 8 bases short, with 13 bases between. The CDR3 covers 13 residues. Germline loops: CDR1 MDHEN, CDR2 SYDVKM. The CDR3 DNA sequence: TGTGCCAGCAGCTGGGCTCCTGGGGAAAAACTGTTTTTT. Translating gives CASSWAPGEKLFF.